Listed below are T cell receptor beta chains from one sample, sequenced in a study of early T cells in non-severe SARS-CoV-2 infection. TCRdb re-called the 5' RACE reads through MiXCR, storing one row per CDR3 protein. Counted here are some 66,000 distinct CDR3 sequences, around 12% occurring once; the ten biggest clones make up 4.4%. The source material was whole blood. The source is an adult who was a healthcare worker with PCR-confirmed SARS-CoV-2 infection or an uninfected control (not recorded which). The CDR3 runs from the conserved cysteine through the conserved F or W. The D gene is left open where the match is weak. Only part of the rows carry a size: once, few, many, or a class if the clone is expanded.

TRBV30	.	few	TRBJ2-4	CAWSVPRGAQYF	TGTGCCTGGAGTGTGCCGAGGGGGGCTCAGTACTTC
TRBV9	TRBD1	.	TRBJ2-5	CASSVARGGQGETQYF	TGTGCCAGCAGCGTAGCCCGGGGCGGACAGGGAGAGACCCAGTACTTC
TRBV6-5	.	many	TRBJ1-1	CASSYKSGEAFF	TGTGCCAGCAGTTACAAAAGCGGTGAAGCTTTCTTT
TRBV7-8	.	.	TRBJ2-7	CASSLTSLRYYEQYF	TGTGCCAGCAGCTTAACGAGTCTCCGATACTACGAGCAGTACTTC
TRBV27	.	.	TRBJ2-7	CASSLKSGQPSYEQYF	TGTGCCAGCAGTTTAAAGAGTGGACAGCCTTCCTACGAGCAGTACTTC
TRBV7-6	.	many	TRBJ2-6	CASSPGSRPLHSGANVLTF	TGTGCCAGCAGCCCCGGCTCCAGGCCCCTTCACTCTGGGGCCAACGTCCTGACTTTC
TRBV27	TRBD2	many	TRBJ2-3	CASNPWNGGRANSADTQYF	TGTGCCAGCAACCCCTGGAATGGCGGGAGGGCTAATTCAGCAGATACGCAGTATTTT
TRBV9	.	.	TRBJ2-7	CASSPSTLQFEQYF	TGTGCCAGCAGCCCAAGCACATTACAGTTCGAGCAGTACTTC
TRBV20-1	.	many	TRBJ1-5	CSARVRGGNGPNQPQHF	TGCAGTGCTAGGGTCCGGGGGGGGAACGGACCCAATCAGCCCCAGCATTTT
TRBV24-1	.	.	TRBJ1-1	CATSDGMNTEAFF	TGTGCCACCAGTGATGGCATGAACACTGAAGCTTTCTTT
TRBV6-1	.	few	TRBJ1-2	CASSFKGVPYGYTF	TGTGCCAGCAGCTTTAAAGGAGTTCCCTATGGCTACACCTTC
TRBV7-2	.	few	TRBJ2-3	CASSLGRRLSTDTQYF	TGTGCCAGCAGCTTAGGGAGGAGACTTAGCACAGATACGCAGTATTTT
TRBV28	TRBD1	few	TRBJ2-1	CASSRAGTGFNEQFF	TGTGCCAGCAGTCGAGCTGGGACAGGGTTCAATGAGCAGTTCTTC
TRBV28	TRBD1	once	TRBJ1-2	CASSLWDRSYGYTF	TGTGCCAGCAGTTTATGGGACAGGTCCTATGGCTACACCTTC
TRBV20-1	TRBD1	many	TRBJ2-1	CSASLPGQAYNEQFF	TGCAGTGCTAGTTTGCCGGGACAGGCCTACAATGAGCAGTTCTTC
TRBV29-1	.	few	TRBJ1-1	CSVESRTNTEAFF	TGCAGCGTCGAATCCCGGACGAACACTGAAGCTTTCTTT